This T cell receptor (beta chain) was recovered during a study of blood T cell repertoires in COVID-19. Overall study: Nucleic acid was either cDNA or gDNA, and it came from T cells, B-cell-depleted T cells, or PBMCs.

Trimming at V came to 2 bases and at J to 4 bases, leaving 5 bases not matched to a gene. CDR1 is SNHLY, CDR2 FYNNEI, per germline. This CDR3 has 16 amino acids. Enrolled through a virtual design, the participants were between about 18 and 100 years of age and came from about two dozen US areas. Allocation to cohorts depended on clinical history reported by the participants. In the study's own analysis: Reference gene primer amplification yielded estimated nucleated cell counts. Data came from immunoSEQ multiplex PCR; TCRdb stores just in-frame clones and leaves some out. The DNA gave D and trimming, while V, J and clone size come from that table. The sample lists almost 500,000 clones; around 85% were seen once. This clone appeared once.

Sample: PBMCs or T cells enriched from blood (not recorded which). This chain connects TRBV2 to TRBJ2-5; 12 nucleotides align to TRBD2. This clonotype originated in a woman aged 60-70 years who had recovered from COVID-19. The CDR3 DNA is TGTGCCAGCAGTGAAAGGGTGGGACTAGCGGGAGAGACCCAGTACTTC. Amino acids: CASSERVGLAGETQYF. Drawing the rest from reference TRBV2 and TRBJ2-5, the complete variable domain is EPEVTQTPSHQVTQMGQEVILRCVPISNHLYFYWYRQILGQKVEFLVSFYNNEISEKSEIFDDQFSVERPDGSNFTLKIRSTKLEDSAMYFCASSERVGLAGETQYFGPGTRLLVL.